Listed below are T cell receptor beta chains from one sample, sequenced in a study of T-cell reconstitution after alpha-beta-depleted transplantation in children. TCRdb itself ran the PCR reads through MiXCR, one entry per CDR3 protein. The data contain 500,000 to 750,000 distinct CDR3 sequences, 10% to 15% of them singletons. Sequences were derived from PBMCs, mostly from graft donor cells, sampled 360 days after TCRalphabeta/CD19-depleted stem cell transplant. These receptors were collected from a male patient aged 10-17 years who had a stem cell transplant for acute myeloid leukemia, so the T cells may come from the graft donor. The CDR3 runs from the conserved cysteine through the conserved F or W. Fields, in order: CDR3 protein, J gene, clone size, V gene. Some rows have no size entry. The others give once, few or many, or a class for an expanded clone.

CDR3aa: CASSVGSRSDIQYF
j_gene: TRBJ2-4
abundance: many
v_gene: TRBV9

CDR3aa: CSVRRTAGGDEQYF
j_gene: TRBJ2-7
abundance: few
v_gene: TRBV29-1

CDR3aa: CASSPTGSGSYNEQFF
j_gene: TRBJ2-1
abundance: -
v_gene: TRBV9

CDR3aa: CASTPGRRRQETQYF
j_gene: TRBJ2-5
abundance: -
v_gene: TRBV14

CDR3aa: CASSKGVLSYNEQFF
j_gene: TRBJ2-1
abundance: -
v_gene: TRBV12-3/TRBV12-4

CDR3aa: CAWSLELTDTQYF
j_gene: TRBJ2-3
abundance: few
v_gene: TRBV30

CDR3aa: CASSQSSRDRDSYNEQFF
j_gene: TRBJ2-1
abundance: few
v_gene: TRBV12-3/TRBV12-4

CDR3aa: CSVHETGVGNTIYF
j_gene: TRBJ1-3
abundance: few
v_gene: TRBV29-1

CDR3aa: CASSVELAGDPYEQYF
j_gene: TRBJ2-7
abundance: -
v_gene: TRBV9

CDR3aa: CASSVGSGGGSGANVLTF
j_gene: TRBJ2-6
abundance: -
v_gene: TRBV9

CDR3aa: CASSLSAGTSYEQYF
j_gene: TRBJ2-7
abundance: many
v_gene: TRBV27

CDR3aa: CASSYSKMAGDTHEQYF
j_gene: TRBJ2-7
abundance: many
v_gene: TRBV6-5

CDR3aa: CAWRLGYEQYF
j_gene: TRBJ2-7
abundance: few
v_gene: TRBV30

CDR3aa: CASRGETQYF
j_gene: TRBJ2-5
abundance: many
v_gene: TRBV5-1

CDR3aa: CASSLVRLAGGYEQYF
j_gene: TRBJ2-7
abundance: many
v_gene: TRBV7-8

CDR3aa: CASSLDLASSRATDTQYF
j_gene: TRBJ2-3
abundance: few
v_gene: TRBV11-2

CDR3aa: CSFGMVPRSTQYF
j_gene: TRBJ2-5
abundance: many
v_gene: TRBV29-1

CDR3aa: CSARTGVSRFTGELFF
j_gene: TRBJ2-2
abundance: -
v_gene: TRBV20-1

CDR3aa: CASSYLGTGELFF
j_gene: TRBJ2-2
abundance: many
v_gene: TRBV11-3